This is a list of T cell receptor beta chains from one sample in a study of blood T cell repertoires in COVID-19. The table came from immunoSEQ multiplex PCR; TCRdb's copy has only in-frame clones and leaves some out. Altogether 60,000 to 85,000 clones are present, nearly 80% being singletons, with the ten largest covering 10% to 15%. Sequencing was carried out using peripheral blood. The source is a human donor in a cohort sampled during active COVID-19. Each CDR3 is given with its conserved first and last residue. A D gene is named only where the DNA matches it firmly.

TRBJ2-1 | TRBD1 | 13 | TRBV19 | CASKPGQGNEQFF | TGTGCCAGTAAACCGGGACAGGGCAATGAGCAGTTCTTC
TRBJ2-5 | - | 15 | TRBV6-5 | CASSPQEGALVTQYF | TGTGCCAGCAGTCCCCAGGAGGGGGCTCTGGTGACCCAGTACTTC
TRBJ1-1 | - | 13 | TRBV12-3/TRBV12-4 | CASSLKGDTEAFF | TGTGCCAGCAGTTTAAAAGGGGACACTGAAGCTTTCTTT
TRBJ2-5 | TRBD2 | 16 | TRBV18 | CASSGTSANAAETQYF | TGTGCCAGCTCGGGGACTAGCGCTAACGCGGCAGAGACCCAGTACTTC
TRBJ1-5 | - | 17 | TRBV6-1 | CASSDRGKVGSNQPQHF | TGTGCCAGCAGTGATCGGGGTAAGGTGGGGAGCAATCAGCCCCAGCATTTT
TRBJ1-5 | TRBD1 | 14 | TRBV19 | CASSVDRGDQPQHF | TGTGCCAGTAGTGTGGACAGGGGAGATCAGCCCCAGCATTTT
TRBJ2-7 | TRBD1 | 13 | TRBV6-1 | CASSEGQGGEQYF | TGTGCCAGCAGTGAAGGACAGGGCGGTGAGCAGTACTTC
TRBJ2-1 | TRBD2 | 16 | TRBV7-8 | CASSPTGLVDINEQFF | TGTGCCAGCAGCCCTACCGGACTAGTAGATATCAATGAGCAGTTCTTC
TRBJ1-2 | TRBD1 | 16 | TRBV15 | CATEDRAGLANYGYTF | TGTGCCACCGAGGACAGGGCCGGTTTAGCTAACTATGGCTACACCTTC
TRBJ2-2 | - | 16 | TRBV9 | CASSVAQGPNTGELFF | TGTGCCAGCAGCGTAGCCCAGGGGCCTAACACCGGGGAGCTGTTTTTT